This T cell receptor (beta chain) is from a study of response to subunit inactivated influenza vaccine. General study points: With each seasonal influenza vaccination, the authors suggested, few new T cells are recruited.

The CDR3 runs to 13 residues. V dropped 0 bases and J dropped 8 bases, with 13 bases sitting between them. The germline V gene has CDR1 GTSNPN and CDR2 SVGIG (reference sequence). TCRdb fed the RT-PCR reads into MiXCR, producing one record per CDR3 protein. Of 600,000 to 850,000 distinct CDR3 sequences in the sample, 14% were seen once. In regard to this clonotype: Its antigen is not identified.

The chain is built from TRBV30 and TRBJ1-2; D is possibly TRBD1 (5 bases). This receptor was obtained from a man in his fifties who received an inactivated influenza vaccine. Specimen: PBMCs from blood, collected less than 15 days before vaccination. The DNA of the CDR3 is TGTGCCTGGAGTGTTGGGGGATCGGGCGGCTACACCTTC. Its translation is CAWSVGGSGGYTF. Filled out from reference TRBV30 and TRBJ1-2, the complete variable domain reads SQTIHQWPATLVQPVGSPLSLECTVEGTSNPNLYWYRQAAGRGLQLLFYSVGIGQISSEVPQNLSASRPQDRQFILSSKKLLLSDSGFYLCAWSVGGSGGYTFGSGTRLTVV.